The rows below give T cell receptor beta chains drawn from one sample of a study of cytomegalovirus exposure and HLA in healthy donors. TCRdb keeps only in-frame clones here, not all; method: immunoSEQ multiplex PCR. The sample includes 150,000 to 200,000 clones, around 76% of them seen just once. The sample consisted of PBMCs. These receptors all come from a woman in her 30s in good health and CMV-seropositive. Each CDR3 is given with its conserved first and last residue. The D gene is left open where the match is weak. Only part of the rows carry a size: once, few, many, or a class if the clone is expanded.

j_call	clone_size	d_call	v_call	cdr3_nt	cdr3_aa
TRBJ2-3	.	TRBD1	TRBV6-5	TGTGCCAGCAGACTCCCGGGACAGGGGTCAGATACGCAGTATTTT	CASRLPGQGSDTQYF
TRBJ2-7	.	TRBD1	TRBV2	TGTGCCAGCACCGACCCGGGACAGGGGACCTACGAGCAGTACTTC	CASTDPGQGTYEQYF
TRBJ1-1	few	.	TRBV28	TGTGCCAGCACCCCGGGGGGGCACACTGAAGCTTTCTTT	CASTPGGHTEAFF
TRBJ2-2	.	TRBD2	TRBV7-8	TGTGCCAGCAGCTTAGGTAGCGGGGGACGTACCGGGGAGCTGTTTTTT	CASSLGSGGRTGELFF
TRBJ1-2	.	.	TRBV19	TGTGCCAGTAAATCGGGCAGGGTTGACTATGGCTACACCTTC	CASKSGRVDYGYTF
TRBJ2-7	.	.	TRBV27	TGTGCCAGCAGTTTAGGCAACGAGCAGTACTTC	CASSLGNEQYF
TRBJ1-1	few	.	TRBV6-6	TGTGCCAGCACTTCGCAAACGGGAACTGAAGCTTTCTTT	CASTSQTGTEAFF
TRBJ2-5	.	TRBD2	TRBV7-9	TGTTCCAGCAGCTTTCGTCGGCTAGCGGGACGGCAAGAGACCCAGTACTTC	CSSSFRRLAGRQETQYF
TRBJ2-1	.	TRBD2	TRBV6-4	TGTGCCAGCAGTGTGGTAGCGGGAGTCTCCTACAATGAGCAGTTCTTC	CASSVVAGVSYNEQFF
TRBJ2-7	.	TRBD1	TRBV28	TGTGCCACCTCAGGTACAGGGGCGATATACGAGCAGTACTTC	CATSGTGAIYEQYF
TRBJ1-2	.	.	TRBV6-5	TGTGCCAGCAGTAGAACTATGTACTATGGCTACACCTTC	CASSRTMYYGYTF
TRBJ1-1	.	.	TRBV6-6	TGTGCCAGCAGCGGGGTTTTGAACACTGAAGCTTTCTTT	CASSGVLNTEAFF
TRBJ1-3	.	.	TRBV5-4	TGTGCCTACGGAACGGGGGGCTCTGGAAACACCATATATTTT	CAYGTGGSGNTIYF
TRBJ1-4	.	.	TRBV5-1	TGCGCCAGCAGCTTACAGGGTGAAAAACTGTTTTTT	CASSLQGEKLFF
TRBJ1-1	.	TRBD1	TRBV10-3	TGTGCCATCACCTATTCAGGGGGCACTGAAGCTTTCTTT	CAITYSGGTEAFF
TRBJ2-7	.	TRBD2	TRBV6-5	TGTGCCAGCAGTGCCGCTAGCGGGAGTGGGTACGAGCAGTACTTC	CASSAASGSGYEQYF
TRBJ2-3	.	TRBD1	TRBV30	TGTGCCTGGAGTTTAGGTCAGGGGGTGGTAGATACGCAGTATTTT	CAWSLGQGVVDTQYF
TRBJ1-2	.	TRBD1	TRBV10-3	TGTGCCATCAGTGTCCCGGGACAGGGACGGGGCTACACCTTC	CAISVPGQGRGYTF
TRBJ1-2	once	.	TRBV7-9	TGTGCCAGCAGCTTATATCAGGGTTATGGCTACACCTTC	CASSLYQGYGYTF
TRBJ2-1	.	.	TRBV9	TGTGCCAGCAGCGGAGCCCCCCGGGACAAACCAGAGCAGTTCTTC	CASSGAPRDKPEQFF
TRBJ2-1	few	TRBD2	TRBV25-1	TGTGCCAGCAGTAGCCCTAGCGGGAGGGGGGCCTACAATGAGCAGTTCTTC	CASSSPSGRGAYNEQFF
TRBJ1-4	.	.	TRBV2	TGTGCCAGCAGCAAAAAAGAGGCAACTAATGAAAAACTGTTTTTT	CASSKKEATNEKLFF
TRBJ2-2	.	.	TRBV9	TGTGCCAGCAGCTCACCATCCGGGTACAACACCGGGGAGCTGTTTTTT	CASSSPSGYNTGELFF
TRBJ1-1	.	.	TRBV19	TGTGCCAGTAGTATAGATCTCGAAAGGGGAAAGAACACTGAAGCTTTCTTT	CASSIDLERGKNTEAFF
TRBJ2-5	once	.	TRBV30	TGTGCCTGGCAGTTAGGAGCGGAGACCCAGTACTTC	CAWQLGAETQYF
TRBJ1-1	.	TRBD1	TRBV6-1	TGTGCCAGCAGGATGACAGGGAGCCCTGAAGCTTTCTTT	CASRMTGSPEAFF
TRBJ2-5	.	.	TRBV29-1	TGCAGCGTTGACGTAGCAGGGAAGACCCAGTACTTC	CSVDVAGKTQYF
TRBJ1-2	.	.	TRBV7-9	TGTGCCAGCTGGTCCGGACTGGGCTACACCTTC	CASWSGLGYTF
TRBJ2-2	.	TRBD1	TRBV28	TGTGCCAGCAGATCGGGACAGCTCACCGGGGAGCTGTTTTTT	CASRSGQLTGELFF
TRBJ2-7	.	TRBD2	TRBV9	TGTGCCAGCAGCGTAGGGGGGACTAGCCTGGTCGAGCAGTACTTC	CASSVGGTSLVEQYF
TRBJ2-3	.	.	TRBV27	TGTGCCAGCATCCCAGACCGTACCCTAGCACAGGGTACGCAGTATTTT	CASIPDRTLAQGTQYF
TRBJ1-4	.	.	TRBV5-1	TGCGCCAGCAGGAGCGGAAAGTCAAATGAAAAACTGTTTTTT	CASRSGKSNEKLFF
TRBJ1-5	.	.	TRBV7-2	TGTGCCAGCAGCTTAAAAGGGGCGGGAAATCAGCATTTT	CASSLKGAGNQHF
TRBJ1-2	few	.	TRBV29-1	TGCAGCGTTGAGACAGCTAACTATGGCTACACCTTC	CSVETANYGYTF
TRBJ2-2	once	TRBD2	TRBV5-1	TGCGCCAGCAGCCCGGAGAGAAGCGGGAGGGGCACCGGGGAGCTGTTTTTT	CASSPERSGRGTGELFF
TRBJ1-1	once	TRBD1	TRBV19	TGTGCCAGTACCGACAGGGCGAACACTGAAGCTTTCTTT	CASTDRANTEAFF
TRBJ2-7	.	TRBD2	TRBV7-6	TGTGCCAGCGGGAGGGCCTACGAGCAGTACTTC	CASGRAYEQYF
TRBJ2-7	.	.	TRBV4-2	TGTGCCAGCAGCCAAGATTTTGGGACATCCTACGAGCAGTACTTC	CASSQDFGTSYEQYF
TRBJ1-1	.	.	TRBV28	TGTGCCAGCAGTGATGGACTCCCGGGGATGAACACTGAAGCTTTCTTT	CASSDGLPGMNTEAFF
TRBJ1-1	.	.	TRBV7-8	TGTGCCAGCAGCTTAGGAGGTGGATGGGGCACTGAAGCTTCCTTT	CASSLGGGWGTEASF
TRBJ1-3	few	.	TRBV15	TGTGCCACCAGCCTAGGGGTCAGGGAACAGTCCGGAAACACCATATATTTT	CATSLGVREQSGNTIYF
TRBJ2-5	once	TRBD1	TRBV5-6	TGTGCCAGCAGCTTCGACAGGGGAGGAGGGCAGTACTTC	CASSFDRGGGQYF
TRBJ1-1	.	.	TRBV20-1	TGCAGTGCTAGAGATAAGGGGGAAGCTTTCTTT	CSARDKGEAFF
TRBJ2-5	few	TRBD2	TRBV7-2	TGTGCCAGCAGCTTAGTAGCGGGCCCCCGGGAGACCCAGTACTTC	CASSLVAGPRETQYF
TRBJ1-2	.	TRBD1	TRBV28	TGTGCCAGCAGCGGGTACAGGGGGCTCTTCTATGGCTACACCTTC	CASSGYRGLFYGYTF
TRBJ1-5	.	TRBD1	TRBV30	TGTGCCTGGAGTACAGGGACAGGGGCATTTAGTCTGTCTAGCAATCAGCCCCAGCATTTT	CAWSTGTGAFSLSSNQPQHF
TRBJ1-4	.	.	TRBV7-9	TGTGCCAGCAGCCCCCATAATGAAAAACTGTTTTTT	CASSPHNEKLFF
TRBJ2-7	.	.	TRBV5-1	TGCGCCAGCAGCTTAGGGGGACCTGGAAACGAGCAGTACTTC	CASSLGGPGNEQYF
TRBJ1-1	once	.	TRBV5-1	TGCGCCAGCAGCTTCCAGGGGCTCGACACTGAAGCTTTCTTT	CASSFQGLDTEAFF
TRBJ2-7	.	TRBD1	TRBV7-8	TGTGCCAGCAGCTACCGGGACAGCAACCTCGAGCAGTACTTC	CASSYRDSNLEQYF
TRBJ2-5	.	.	TRBV29-1	TGCAGCGTTGAAGTCCCAGGGAATAAAGAGACCCAGTACTTC	CSVEVPGNKETQYF
TRBJ2-2	.	TRBD2	TRBV4-3	TGCGCCAGCAGTCAGGGACTAGCGGCGAACACCGGGGAGCTGTTTTTT	CASSQGLAANTGELFF
TRBJ2-1	.	TRBD1	TRBV19	TGTGCCAGTAGGGGGCAGGGGGTTGCCAATGAGCAGTTCTTC	CASRGQGVANEQFF
TRBJ1-1	.	.	TRBV6-6	TGTGCCAGCAGTTACTCTCAGGGAGGCATAACTGAAGCTTTCTTT	CASSYSQGGITEAFF